The clone carrying this TCR beta chain has just a few counts. Its antigen remains unidentified. CDR3 length equals 16 residues. Germline V CDR1 and CDR2: MNHEY, SMNVEV (reference sequence). Trimming at V came to 5 bases and at J to 7 bases, leaving 12 bases not matched to a gene. This record comes from a study of Graves' ophthalmopathy and Graves' hyperthyroidism. Study in general: Peripheral blood sampling occurred at initial diagnosis, before any treatment.

RNA served as the template for amplifying TCR beta CDR3 regions. The workflow started with a first-round RT-PCR run with HTBI primers and then moved on to a second-round multiplex PCR. From the multiplex PCR reads, TCRdb called clonotypes with MiXCR, one entry per CDR3 protein. The table includes about 57,000 distinct CDR3 sequences, approximately 52% detected once. The study's findings and limits: The model forecast ophthalmopathy progression, reaching roughly 70% sensitivity and around 72% specificity.

Uncontrolled infections, other autoimmune diseases, pregnancy or lactation barred patients from enrollment. Clinical symptoms, serum thyroxine, TRAb, thyroid ultrasound and orbital computed tomography determined diagnosis. This receptor was taken from an adult woman with Graves' ophthalmopathy. The sample comprised peripheral blood. This chain joins TRBV27 and TRBJ1-2, with 11 bases identical to TRBD1. The CDR3 sequence: CASSLAPGQGVVGYTF. The DNA of the CDR3 is TGTGCCAGCAGTCTAGCCCCGGGACAGGGGGTCGTTGGCTACACCTTC.